This TCR beta chain was captured in a study of regulatory dendritic cells for organ transplantation. Overall study findings and caveats: Memory CD8+ clonal expansion seemed more limited with regulatory than mature dendritic cells. Naive CD4+ and CD8+ repertoires were highly diverse; memory CD8+ was most oligoclonal.

CD4+ or CD8+ T cells were sorted as naive CD45RA+ or memory CD45RO+. Points on this clone: Its antigen is currently unknown.

The J segment lost 5 bases and the V segment lost 1 base, leaving 7 bases of the junction unmatched. The CDR3 is 16 amino acids. The germline CDR1 and CDR2 sequences are MNHEY and SMNVEV (reference sequence). The method was immunoSEQ multiplex PCR; TCRdb's version includes in-frame clones alone and lacks a portion of them. The sample records 12,000 or so clones, about 75% being singletons. The V call is TRBV27, the J call TRBJ1-1; 10 bases match TRBD1. The sequenced sample was memory CD8+ T cells from blood. The sample's subset: CD45RO+ memory T cells. This TCR was sampled from a human donor in good health. CDR3 DNA: TGTGCCAGCAGTTTATGGTGGACAGGGGGTTGGACTGAAGCTTTCTTT. Translation: CASSLWWTGGWTEAFF.